One and the same sample provided the 14 T cell receptor beta chains below, sequenced in a study of blood T cell repertoires in COVID-19. Measured with immunoSEQ multiplex PCR; TCRdb has only the in-frame clones, and not every one. The data show 350,000 to 450,000 clones, approximately 81% seen once. The sequencing sample was made of peripheral blood. These receptors were collected from a woman aged 18-35 years with acute or convalescent COVID-19.

The V and J genes are TRBV11-1 and TRBJ2-1; maybe TRBD1 (5 bases). V was trimmed by 1 base and J by 3 bases, leaving 13 bases between them. Looked up from germline, CDR1 is SGHAT and CDR2 is FQDESV (reference sequence). CDR3 length: 16 residues. CDR3 coding DNA: TGTGCCAGCAGCTTAGTTGGACAAAGGGGCTACAATGAGCAGTTCTTC. This codes for CASSLVGQRGYNEQFF.

V and J are TRBV9 and TRBJ2-6, with 10 bases that match TRBD1. The CDR3 runs 19 residues. Germline values: CDR1 SGDLS, CDR2 YYNGEE. J gave up 0 bases and V 5 bases, and 11 bases lay outside the gene matches. DNA of the CDR3: TGTGCCAGCAGTGAGCCCCGGGACAGGGGTCCCTCTGGGGCCAACGTCCTGACTTTC. It codes for CASSEPRDRGPSGANVLTF.

The chain is built from TRBV4-1 and TRBJ1-2, with TRBD1 matching over 8 bases. Trimming cost V 2 bases and J 1 base; bases outside gene matches: 6. In germline, CDR1 is MGHRA, CDR2 YSYEKL. CDR3 length equals 16 residues. The CDR3 DNA sequence: TGCGCCAGCAGCCAACGGGGACAGGAAATTAACTATGGCTACACCTTC. Translation gives CASSQRGQEINYGYTF.

V gene TRBV12-3 or TRBV12-4 combines with J gene TRBJ2-1; tentative D call: TRBD2 (6 bases). The ends were cut back, 4 bases at V and 10 bases at J, with 8 bases in the middle. The CDR3 runs 11 residues. The CDR3 nucleotides read TGTGCCAGCAGTTCCCGGGGGGAGCAGTTCTTC. Translating gives CASSSRGEQFF.

The chain has TRBV29-1 and TRBJ2-7, with 8 bases that match TRBD1. Germline-derived CDR1 and CDR2 are SQVTM and ANQGSEA. There are 14 residues in the CDR3. V lost 1 base and J lost 5; bases outside the gene matches: 7. The CDR3 region is CSVEARQGAHEQYF. In DNA, the CDR3 is TGCAGCGTTGAAGCACGTCAGGGGGCACACGAGCAGTACTTC.

The V call is TRBV3-1 (or the pseudogene TRBV3-2), the J call TRBJ2-7; possible D gene TRBD2, 6 bases. V was cut by 4 bases and J by 2 bases, with 24 bases left in between. The CDR3 has 18 amino acids. Germline-derived CDR1 and CDR2 are LGHDT and YNNKEL (reference sequence). CDR3 in amino acids: CASSPTRDRAYQTYEQYF. The CDR3 nucleotides read TGTGCCAGCAGCCCCACGCGGGATAGGGCTTATCAAACCTACGAGCAGTACTTC.

The chain combines TRBV19 with TRBJ1-5; TRBD1 matches 7 bases. Trimming at V came to 5 bases and at J to 0 bases, leaving 7 bases not matched to a gene. The CDR3 runs 16 residues. The V gene's germline CDR1 is LNHDA and CDR2 SQIVND (reference sequence). The CDR3 DNA reads as TGTGCCAGTAGTTTCCGGGACAGCGATAGCAATCAGCCCCAGCATTTT. As protein: CASSFRDSDSNQPQHF.

The chain uses TRBV5-6 and TRBJ1-2; maybe TRBD1 (6 bases). The CDR3 consists of 14 residues. V was trimmed by 2 bases and J by 6 bases, leaving 14 bases between them. CDR1 is SGHDT and CDR2 is YYEEEE in the germline V gene. The CDR3 is CASSFYAGGHGYTF. DNA for the CDR3: TGTGCCAGCAGCTTCTACGCCGGGGGGCATGGCTACACCTTC.

The chain is built from TRBV13 and TRBJ2-5; 12 bases are a match to TRBD1. The junction had 7 bases not matched to a gene; V was cut back by 4 bases and J by 4 bases. Looked up from germline, CDR1 is PRHDT and CDR2 is FYEKMQ (reference sequence). The CDR3 runs 16 residues. In DNA, the CDR3 is TGTGCCAGCAGCTCGTCCGGGACAGGGGGCCGAGAGACCCAGTACTTC. Its translation is CASSSSGTGGRETQYF. Complete variable domain (other parts from reference TRBV13 and TRBJ2-5): AAGVIQSPRHLIKEKRETATLKCYPIPRHDTVYWYQQGPGQDPQFLISFYEKMQSDKGSIPDRFSAQQFSDYHSELNMSSLELGDSALYFCASSSSGTGGRETQYFGPGTRLLVL.

J is TRBJ2-7 and V is TRBV27; 9 bases are shared with TRBD1. Germline V gene lookup returns CDR1 MNHEY and CDR2 SMNVEV (reference sequence). The CDR3 loop spans 13 amino acids. V was clipped by 6 bases and J by 5 bases; unmatched bases: 5. In DNA, the CDR3 is TGTGCCAGCAGAACCGGGACAGGGAACGAGCAGTACTTC. Protein: CASRTGTGNEQYF.

In its sample, this clone was seen a few times. The gene calls are TRBV5-4 and TRBJ2-3; possibly TRBD2 for D (5 bases). Germline CDR1 SGHNT, CDR2 YYREEE (reference sequence). Trimming stripped 2 bases from V and 1 base from J, with 11 bases between. The CDR3 runs 15 residues. The CDR3 region is CASSLSSGGTDTQYF. The CDR3 bases are TGTGCCAGCAGCTTATCCAGCGGTGGCACAGATACGCAGTATTTT.

The chain recombines TRBV29-1 with TRBJ2-7; D ambiguous. This CDR3 is built from 13 residues. The V gene lost 6 bases and the J gene lost 6 bases, with 18 bases spanning the gap. Germline V gene sequence: CDR1 SQVTM, CDR2 ANQGSEA. CDR3 nucleotides: TGCAGCGTAACCCGTCAAGTCCCAGGCGAGCAGTACTTC. It encodes CSVTRQVPGEQYF.

This chain uses TRBV5-1 with TRBJ2-4, with 13 bases that match TRBD2. After removal of 4 bases from V and 3 bases from J, the junction contained 10 bases not matched to a gene. This CDR3 spans 18 amino acids. Germline CDR1 reads SGHRS; CDR2 reads YFSETQ. The CDR3 here is CASSARTSGSLGKNIQYF. The DNA for the CDR3 is TGCGCCAGCAGCGCCCGGACTAGCGGGAGTTTGGGCAAAAACATTCAGTACTTC.

The chain has TRBV2 and TRBJ2-1; TRBD2 agrees at 8 bases. This CDR3 contains 20 residues. V shed 5 bases, J shed 2 bases, and the junction held 20 bases outside the gene matches. CDR1 and CDR2 (germline): SNHLY, FYNNEI. CDR3 residues: CASSTATQLAASDPYNEQFF. The CDR3 nucleotides read TGTGCCAGCAGTACAGCCACCCAACTAGCGGCTAGCGATCCCTACAATGAGCAGTTCTTC.